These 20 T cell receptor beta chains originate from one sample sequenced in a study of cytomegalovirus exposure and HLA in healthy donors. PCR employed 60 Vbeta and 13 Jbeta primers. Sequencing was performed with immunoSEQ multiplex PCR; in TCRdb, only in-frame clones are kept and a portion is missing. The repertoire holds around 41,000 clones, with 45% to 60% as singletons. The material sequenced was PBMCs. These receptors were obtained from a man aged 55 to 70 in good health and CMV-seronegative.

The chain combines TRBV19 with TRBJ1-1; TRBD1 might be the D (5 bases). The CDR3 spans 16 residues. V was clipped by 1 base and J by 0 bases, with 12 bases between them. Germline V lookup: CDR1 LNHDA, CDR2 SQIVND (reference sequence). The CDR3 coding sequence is TGTGCCAGTAGTATAGCTGGGAGGGGAATGAACACTGAAGCTTTCTTT. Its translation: CASSIAGRGMNTEAFF. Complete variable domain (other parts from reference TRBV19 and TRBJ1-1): DGGITQSPKYLFRKEGQNVTLSCEQNLNHDAMYWYRQDPGQGLRLIYYSQIVNDFQKGDIAEGYSVSREKKESFPLTVTSAQKNPTAFYLCASSIAGRGMNTEAFFGQGTRLTVV.

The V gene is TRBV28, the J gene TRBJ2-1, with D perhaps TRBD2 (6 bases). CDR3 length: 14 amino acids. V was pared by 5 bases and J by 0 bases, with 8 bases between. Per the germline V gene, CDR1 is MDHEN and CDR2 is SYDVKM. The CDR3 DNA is TGTGCCAGCAGTCTCGGGGGCTCCTACAATGAGCAGTTCTTC. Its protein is CASSLGGSYNEQFF.

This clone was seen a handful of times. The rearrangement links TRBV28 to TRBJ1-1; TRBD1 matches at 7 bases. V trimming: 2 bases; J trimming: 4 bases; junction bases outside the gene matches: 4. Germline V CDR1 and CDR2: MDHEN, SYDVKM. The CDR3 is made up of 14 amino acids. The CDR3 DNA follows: TGTGCCAGCAGTTTAGGTGGGGACAGCACTGAAGCTTTCTTT. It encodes CASSLGGDSTEAFF.

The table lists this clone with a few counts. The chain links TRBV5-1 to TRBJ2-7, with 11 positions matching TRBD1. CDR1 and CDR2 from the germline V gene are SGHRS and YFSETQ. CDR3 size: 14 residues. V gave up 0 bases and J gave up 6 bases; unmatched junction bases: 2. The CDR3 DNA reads TGCGCCAGCAGCTTGGTCGGGACAGGGGGCGAGCAGTACTTC. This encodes CASSLVGTGGEQYF.

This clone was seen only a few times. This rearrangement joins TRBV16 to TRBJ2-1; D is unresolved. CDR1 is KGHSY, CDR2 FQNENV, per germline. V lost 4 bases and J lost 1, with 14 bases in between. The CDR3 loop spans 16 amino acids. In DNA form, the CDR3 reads TGTGCCAGCAGCCCGTCCAGGTCTTTGTCCTACAATGAGCAGTTCTTC. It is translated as CASSPSRSLSYNEQFF.

The CDR3: CASTPSLAGSSPQYF. The CDR3, as DNA: TGCGCCAGCACCCCGAGTCTAGCGGGTAGTTCACCGCAGTATTTT. The J gene is TRBJ2-3, the V gene TRBV5-1, with 8 bases aligning to TRBD2. V gave up 6 bases and J gave up 10 bases; unmatched junction bases: 16. The CDR3 covers 15 residues. Germline V gene data show CDR1 as SGHRS and CDR2 as YFSETQ.

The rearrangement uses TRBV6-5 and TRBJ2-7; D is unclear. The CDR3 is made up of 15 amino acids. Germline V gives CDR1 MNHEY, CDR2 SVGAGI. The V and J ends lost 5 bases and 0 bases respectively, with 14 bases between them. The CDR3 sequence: CASSSHVASSYEQYF. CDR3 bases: TGTGCCAGCAGTAGTCACGTGGCCAGCTCCTACGAGCAGTACTTC.

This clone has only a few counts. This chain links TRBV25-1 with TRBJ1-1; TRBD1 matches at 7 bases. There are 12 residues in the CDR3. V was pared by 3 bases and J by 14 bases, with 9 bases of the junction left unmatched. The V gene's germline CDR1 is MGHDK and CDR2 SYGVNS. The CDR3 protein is CASSEDGGGAFF. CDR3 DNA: TGTGCCAGCAGTGAGGATGGAGGGGGCGCATTCTTT.

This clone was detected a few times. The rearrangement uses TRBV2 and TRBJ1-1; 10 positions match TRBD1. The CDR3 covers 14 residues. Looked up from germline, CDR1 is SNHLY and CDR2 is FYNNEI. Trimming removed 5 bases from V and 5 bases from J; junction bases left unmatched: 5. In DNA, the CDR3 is TGTGCCAGCAGTACTGACAGGGGGCGGACTGAAGCTTTCTTT. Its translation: CASSTDRGRTEAFF.

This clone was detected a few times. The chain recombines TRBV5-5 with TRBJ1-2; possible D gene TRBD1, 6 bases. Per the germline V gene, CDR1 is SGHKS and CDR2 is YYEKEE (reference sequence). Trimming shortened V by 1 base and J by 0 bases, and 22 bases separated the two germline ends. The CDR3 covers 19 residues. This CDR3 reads CASSLRPHGTHHPNYGYTF. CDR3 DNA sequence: TGTGCCAGCAGCTTGAGGCCGCACGGGACACACCACCCTAACTATGGCTACACCTTC. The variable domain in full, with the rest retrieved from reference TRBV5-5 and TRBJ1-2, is DAGVTQSPTHLIKTRGQQVTLRCSPISGHKSVSWYQQVLGQGPQFIFQYYEKEERGRGNFPDRFSARQFPNYSSELNVNALLLGDSALYLCASSLRPHGTHHPNYGYTFGSGTRLTVV.

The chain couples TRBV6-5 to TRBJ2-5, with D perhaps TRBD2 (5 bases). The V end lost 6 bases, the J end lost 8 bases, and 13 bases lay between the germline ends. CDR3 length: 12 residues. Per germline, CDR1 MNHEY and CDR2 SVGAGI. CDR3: CASSVEGFTQYF. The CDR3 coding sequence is TGTGCCAGCAGCGTTGAGGGATTTACCCAGTACTTC.

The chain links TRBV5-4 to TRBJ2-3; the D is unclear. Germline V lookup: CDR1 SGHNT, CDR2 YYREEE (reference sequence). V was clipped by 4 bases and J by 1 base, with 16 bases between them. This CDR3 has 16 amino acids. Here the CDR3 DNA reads TGTGCCAGCAGCCCCGGTGGTTTTCAGGGCACAGATACGCAGTATTTT. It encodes CASSPGGFQGTDTQYF.

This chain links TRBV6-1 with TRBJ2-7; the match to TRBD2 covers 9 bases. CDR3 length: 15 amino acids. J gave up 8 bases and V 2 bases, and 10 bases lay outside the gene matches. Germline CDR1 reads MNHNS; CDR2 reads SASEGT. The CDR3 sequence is CASSESLGTSFQQYF. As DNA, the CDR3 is TGTGCCAGCAGTGAAAGTCTTGGGACTAGCTTCCAGCAGTACTTC.

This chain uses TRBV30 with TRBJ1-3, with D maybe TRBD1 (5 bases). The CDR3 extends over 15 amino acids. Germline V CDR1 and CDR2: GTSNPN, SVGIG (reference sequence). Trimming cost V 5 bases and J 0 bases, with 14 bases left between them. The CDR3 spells CAWWGGGSSGNTIYF. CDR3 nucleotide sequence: TGTGCCTGGTGGGGCGGGGGGAGCTCTGGAAACACCATATATTTT.

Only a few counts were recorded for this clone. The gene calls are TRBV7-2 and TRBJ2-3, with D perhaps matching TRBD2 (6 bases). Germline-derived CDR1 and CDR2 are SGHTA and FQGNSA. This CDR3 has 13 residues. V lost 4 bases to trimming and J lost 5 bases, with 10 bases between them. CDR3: CASSSLRGDTQYF. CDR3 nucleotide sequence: TGTGCCAGCAGCTCCCTGCGGGGAGATACGCAGTATTTT. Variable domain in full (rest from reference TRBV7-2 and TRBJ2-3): GAGVSQSPSNKVTEKGKDVELRCDPISGHTALYWYRQSLGQGLEFLIYFQGNSAPDKSGLPSDRFSAERTGGSVSTLTIQRTQQEDSAVYLCASSSLRGDTQYFGPGTRLTVL.

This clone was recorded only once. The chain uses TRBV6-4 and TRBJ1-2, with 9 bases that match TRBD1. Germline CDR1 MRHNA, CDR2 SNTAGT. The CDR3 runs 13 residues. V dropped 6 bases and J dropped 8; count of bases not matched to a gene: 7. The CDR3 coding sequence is TGTGCCAGCAGGTCGGGACAGGGTCTCGGCTACACCTTC. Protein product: CASRSGQGLGYTF.

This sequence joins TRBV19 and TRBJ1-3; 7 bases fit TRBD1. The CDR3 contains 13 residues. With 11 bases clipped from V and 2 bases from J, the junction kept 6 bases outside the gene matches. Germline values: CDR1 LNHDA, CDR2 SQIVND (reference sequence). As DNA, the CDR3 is TGTGCCGGAGAAGACAGGGCTGGAAACACCATATATTTT. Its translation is CAGEDRAGNTIYF.

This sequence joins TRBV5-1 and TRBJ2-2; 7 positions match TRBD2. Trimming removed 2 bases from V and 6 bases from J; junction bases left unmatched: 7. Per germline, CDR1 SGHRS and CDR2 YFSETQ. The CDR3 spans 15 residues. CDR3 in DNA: TGCGCCAGCAGCTTAAGTACTAGCGTAGCCGGGGAGCTGTTTTTT. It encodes CASSLSTSVAGELFF.

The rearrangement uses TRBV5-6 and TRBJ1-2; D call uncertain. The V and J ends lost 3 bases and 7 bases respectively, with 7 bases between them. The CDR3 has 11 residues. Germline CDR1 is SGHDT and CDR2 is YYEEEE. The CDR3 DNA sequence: TGTGCCAGCAGCTCTAGGTTTGGCTACACCTTC. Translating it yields CASSSRFGYTF.

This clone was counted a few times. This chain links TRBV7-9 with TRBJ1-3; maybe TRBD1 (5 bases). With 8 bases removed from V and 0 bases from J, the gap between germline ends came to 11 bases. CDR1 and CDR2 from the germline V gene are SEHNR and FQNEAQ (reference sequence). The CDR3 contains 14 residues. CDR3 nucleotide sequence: TGTGCCAGCCAGGGCGGAGACTCTGGAAACACCATATATTTT. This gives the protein CASQGGDSGNTIYF.